This T cell receptor beta chain was profiled in a study of early T cells in non-severe SARS-CoV-2 infection. Study-level background: The sequenced material was bulk RNA from unsorted whole blood, and its chains were unpaired.

The CDR3 consists of 15 residues. Per germline, CDR1 MNHEY and CDR2 SVGAGI. Trimming removed 5 bases at V and 3 bases at J, with 14 bases between. Study-level points and caveats: VDJdb-based matching was biased toward anti-spike CD8 responses and missed private and CD4 specificities.

Unique molecular identifiers were added to individual cDNA molecules. TCRdb re-called the 5' RACE reads through MiXCR, storing one row per CDR3 protein. The profile covers 25,000 to 35,000 distinct CDR3 sequences, with 5.5% to 6% appearing a single time and 5% to 6.5% taken by the ten largest. This clonotype was counted ten times or more. Its specificity is not known. The sequenced material came from whole blood. This TCR derives from an adult who was a healthcare worker with PCR-confirmed SARS-CoV-2 infection or an uninfected control (not recorded which). The genes are TRBV6-5 and TRBJ2-1; D perhaps matches TRBD2 (6 bases). The CDR3 coding sequence is TGTGCCAGCAGTCCCGTGGCGGGAAGCTACAATGAGCAGTTCTTC. It specifies CASSPVAGSYNEQFF.